The source of this TCR beta chain is a study of human T cells and chemical hapten exposure. This clonotype came up many times. TCRdb re-analysed the RACE reads in MiXCR, keeping a single row per CDR3 protein. The repertoire holds tens of thousands of distinct CDR3 sequences, with about 10% as singletons. This sample's time point: patch test 2, 6 weeks after DPC sensitization. Treatment: therapeutic diphenylcyclopropenone sensitization with weekly scalp DPC. The CDR3 contains 15 residues. Per the germline V gene, CDR1 is MNHEY and CDR2 is SVGAGI. Trimming at V came to 2 bases and at J to 6 bases, leaving 4 bases not matched to a gene.

V and J are TRBV6-5 and TRBJ2-7; 13 bases agree with TRBD2. The input for sequencing was whole blood, taken in connection with sensitization to the hapten diphenylcyclopropenone (DPC). The TCR was taken from a woman aged 45 to 65 with alopecia areata. Some clones in this sample may be carry-over from other donors' samples. CDR3 in DNA: TGTGCCAGCAGTTACGGGACTAGCGGGATAAGCGAGCAGTACTTC. As protein: CASSYGTSGISEQYF.